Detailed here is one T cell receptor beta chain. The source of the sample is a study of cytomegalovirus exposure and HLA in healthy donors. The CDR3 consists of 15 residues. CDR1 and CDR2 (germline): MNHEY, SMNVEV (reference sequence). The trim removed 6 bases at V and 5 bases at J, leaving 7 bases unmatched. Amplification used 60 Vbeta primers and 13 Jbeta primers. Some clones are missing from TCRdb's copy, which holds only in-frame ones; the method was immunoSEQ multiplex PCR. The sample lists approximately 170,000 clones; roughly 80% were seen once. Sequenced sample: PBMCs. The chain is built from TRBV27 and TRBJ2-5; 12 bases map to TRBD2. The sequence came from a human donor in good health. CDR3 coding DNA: TGTGCCAGCAGCCTAGCGGGGGGGCAAGGGGAGACCCAGTACTTC. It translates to CASSLAGGQGETQYF.